What follows is one T cell receptor beta chain and its context. This clone's antigen is unknown. Base quality data are lacking; no much larger clone is found one base away. The entry originates in a study of PD-1 blockade in classical Hodgkin lymphoma (TCRdb year 2020). Study-level background: Nivolumab dosing was 3 mg/kg intravenously every 2 weeks, continuing until either disease progression or unacceptable toxicity. The study used TCR beta sequencing and CyTOF to define a peripheral blood immune signature of response to PD-1 blockade in classical Hodgkin lymphoma. Study-wide conclusions, independent of this receptor: By C4D1, a significant rise was seen in CD4+ TCR diversity but not in CD8+ TCR diversity (p=0.0027 vs p=0.16), and the rise was most apparent among complete responders (p=0.02). The study covered only a single clinical trial cohort, and the causes of the repertoire differences, possibly disease activity or prior therapy, were still not defined. Lower diversity was observed in patients in whom nivolumab was started less than 1 year after ASCT, and these patients were excluded from later analyses so that confounding by immune reconstitution would be avoided. Trial patients with a complete response had baseline diversity similar to that of newly diagnosed patients, while partial responders and progressors had significantly lower diversity. Baseline TCR diversity was reported to be lower in newly diagnosed patients than in healthy donors and to be lower still in relapsed/refractory patients.

Taken with the paper, the label for time point translates to: cycle 2 day 1 (C2D1) of nivolumab. Relapse after autologous stem cell transplantation had occurred in all trial patients, and cohorts A, B and C were distinguished by prior brentuximab vedotin exposure. The trial cohort comprised 56 patients with relapsed/refractory classical Hodgkin lymphoma whose best overall responses were complete response, partial response or progressive disease. Trial patients were treated with single-agent nivolumab in the multi-cohort phase II CheckMate 205 trial. An independent review committee assessed best overall response by applying the 2007 International Working Group response criteria. Trial PBMCs were collected immediately before nivolumab initiation (C1D1) and during therapy at cycle 2 day 1 and cycle 4 day 1. Peripheral blood was collected in 8 mL Vacutainer Cell Preparation Tubes, from which PBMCs were isolated by centrifugation and then cryopreserved.

Counted from cysteine to phenylalanine, this CDR3 has 16 amino acids. Solely the CDR3 DNA is kept, with 48 bases framed from the first base. V gives up 2 bases and J gives up 0 bases, and the segment between their germline ends measures 11 bases. The germline V gene encodes CDR1 MNHEY and CDR2 SVGAGI. The Qiagen DNeasy kit was used to extract genomic DNA from unsorted PBMCs and from the negatively selected CD4+ and CD8+ fractions. TCR beta CDR3 regions were subjected to amplification by immunoSEQ multiplex PCR with primers that anneal to V and J segments. A synthetic immune receptor repertoire was used to minimize amplification bias, and any remaining bias was removed computationally after sequencing. The original methods were these. Custom Python scripts were used to quantify repertoire diversity as the Shannon entropy index. Unsorted, CD4+ and CD8+ repertoires were analyzed separately, except in combined analyses where CD4+ and CD8+ sequences were merged in silico. Clonal expansion was defined as at least a 2-fold frequency increase after treatment relative to C1D1, with a pseudocount of 0.5 for undetected baseline clones. Singleton clones were defined as clones with 0 or 1 copy at C1D1, and non-singleton clones were defined as clones with 2 or more copies. Clones expanded in unsorted samples were annotated as CD4+, CD8+ or unknown by matching protein sequences in sorted samples from the same patient. Wilcoxon tests on paired samples were used to test changes in diversity from C1D1 to C4D1. The table comes from immuneACCESS by way of TCRdb, which keeps in-frame sequences with V and J called. Part of the clones is missing from these tables; in studies checked, under half for an unresolved V gene and the rest for unknown reasons. D and trimming come from the DNA, and the V and J calls and clone size come from that table. Across this sample there are 120,000 to 150,000 clones, with just under 80% seen only once. Together, the top ten hold roughly 9.2% of the sample.

The TCR was taken from a human donor with classical Hodgkin lymphoma. The sequence links TRBV6-5 to TRBJ1-3, with no D gene named confidently. The sample consisted of peripheral blood mononuclear cells (PBMCs), taken before the second cycle of nivolumab. The DNA sequence reads TGTGCCAGCAGTTACGAGGGCCTATTCTCTGGAAACACCATATATTTT. This gives the protein CASSYEGLFSGNTIYF.